This TCR beta chain was obtained from a study of T-cell reconstitution after alpha-beta-depleted transplantation in children. During its preparation, the TCRbeta library received unique molecular identifiers. In TCRdb, the PCR reads were re-called with MiXCR into one record per CDR3 protein. This sample carries about 360,000 distinct CDR3 sequences, roughly 13% of them seen once, and the ten largest clones take about 4.5%. Germline V gene sequence: CDR1 MNHEY, CDR2 SVGEGT. Deletions cut 5 bases from V and 3 bases from J, with 4 bases between. CDR3 length equals 11 residues. The specimen comprised PBMCs, sampled from the stem cell graft. This clonotype was obtained from a human donor who donated a stem cell graft to a child with Fanconi anemia. V is TRBV6-2 or TRBV6-3 and J is TRBJ1-1; D is undetermined. CDR3 nucleotide sequence: TGTGCCAGCAGTGAGGACACTGAAGCTTTCTTT. Translation: CASSEDTEAFF.